This T cell receptor beta chain originates from a study of tissue T cells after allogeneic stem cell transplantation (dated by TCRdb to about 2022). Turning to the overall study: Using research autopsies of patients with and without GVHD, plus mouse models of GVHD, the study profiled TCR beta repertoires across many tissues. The human arm was a prospective observational study without blinding or randomization. Overall study outcomes, separate from this receptor: In both patients and mice, only a limited portion of the TCR repertoire detected in tissues was captured by blood and spleen T cells. Sampling depth was acknowledged as a limitation, and the patient cohort was both small and clinically heterogeneous. Only a few T cell clones appeared in more than one patient, yet motif-based clustering showed tissue-specific repertoire signatures that were shared between patients. Within patients, how anatomically similar the tissues were was a key factor in shaping TCR repertoire composition, regardless of disease or transplant status. Which tissue TCRs were alloreactive or antigen-specific was not determined in the study, and some of the clones might have been host cells that persisted.

Trimming removed 4 bases from V and 4 bases from J; the gene matches leave 2 bases unexplained. Spanning cysteine to phenylalanine, the CDR3 consists of 14 amino acids. The DNA covers only part of the CDR3, 39 bases in frame from base 1. The germline V gene (reference sequence) sets CDR1 to LGHNA and CDR2 to YNLKQL. The meaning of the sample's time point label: mouse harvest day 7 after allogeneic transplant. Mouse grafts combined 10^7 T-cell-depleted bone marrow cells with 10^6 splenic CD5+ T cells, given via tail vein injection. To model GVHD in mice, a major MHC-mismatch B6 (H2b) into BALB/c (H2d) model was used, and tissues were profiled at day 7 or 14. On day 7 or 14 post-transplant, mouse tissues and retro-orbital blood were harvested with separate sterile tools for each animal, and livers were flushed beforehand. Before genomic DNA isolation with the DNeasy Blood & Tissue Kit, mouse tissues were minced with razor blades in buffered saline.

Library method: the immunoSEQ multiplex PCR assay. TCRbeta CDR3 sequencing was performed at survey depth by Adaptive Biotechnologies, and CDR3 sequences, V/J genes, productive frequency and template counts were reported. Amplification of TCR beta CDR3 regions was performed from genomic DNA rather than from RNA. The original pipeline was this. Jensen-Shannon divergence served to quantify pairwise repertoire overlap between tissues, with 0 meaning identical and 1 meaning complete divergence. Tissues were grouped by single-linkage agglomerative hierarchical clustering of pairwise JSD values, and the clustering results were shown as dendrograms. GLIPH2 was run on all patient samples with simulation_depth 1000, kmer_min_depth 3, cdr3_length_cutoff 8, keeping groups with more than two unique CDR3s. A standardized tissue-overlap score was calculated by extrapolating Jaccard GLIPH-group overlap across patients to a standard repertoire size of 1000 clones. Associations of diversity with clinical or experimental variables used linear mixed-effect models with tissue fixed effects and individual random effects. TCRdb holds this immuneACCESS table with in-frame rearrangements only. Some clones are missing; in checked studies, unresolved V genes explain under half, and the rest has no known cause. V and J calls and clone size are given by that table; D and trimming were obtained from the DNA. This sample is represented by just under 7,500 clones; 45% to 50% of them were singletons. Nearly 4% of the sample is taken by the ten largest.

As for this clone: The antigen it binds to is not known. Note that gene names and germline sequences for this receptor are mouse ones. The CDR3 extends 1 residue past the end of the read, so its final part is completed from the germline J gene.

The chain uses TRBV5 and TRBJ2-7; TRBD2 agrees with 12 junctional bases. This TCR derives from a female BALB/c mouse given C57BL/6 T cells with graft-versus-host disease after an allogeneic hematopoietic cell transplant. Material: gut tissue. The CDR3 here reads CASSRGLGGYEQYF. CDR3 bases read: TGTGCCAGCAGCCGGGGACTGGGGGGTTATGAACAGTAC.